The 29 T cell receptor beta chains given below trace back to one sample, sequenced in a study of patients and donors after allogeneic stem cell transplantation. TCRdb reprocessed the RT-PCR reads via MiXCR and lists one record per CDR3 protein. The data contain approximately 200,000 distinct CDR3 sequences, around 41% of them singletons. Sequencing input: blood, either unsorted or a sorted T cell fraction (not recorded which). The source is a human donor who was either an allogeneic HSCT recipient or a stem cell or donor lymphocyte infusion donor (not recorded which). It is not recorded whose cells these are; they may come from a transplant donor.

The CDR3 spells CASSPSTFSEQYF. DNA for the CDR3: TGTGCCAGCAGTCCTTCCACCTTCTCCGAGCAGTACTTC. The J gene is TRBJ2-7, the V gene TRBV12-3 or TRBV12-4, with D unresolved. Trimming cost V 5 bases and J 6 bases, with 14 bases left between them. This CDR3 spans 13 amino acids.

This rearrangement joins TRBV6-5 to TRBJ2-3; 8 positions agree with TRBD2. J gave up 7 bases and V 2 bases, and 2 bases lay outside the gene matches. CDR1 is MNHEY, CDR2 SVGAGI, per germline. The CDR3 runs to 13 residues. The CDR3 nucleotides are TGTGCCAGCAGTTACGCGGGGGGTCATACGCAGTATTTT. This codes for CASSYAGGHTQYF.

The table lists this clonotype with a few counts. The V call is TRBV5-1, the J call TRBJ1-3; 9 nucleotides line up with TRBD1. The V and J ends lost 3 bases and 1 base, in that order; junction bases with no gene match: 5. This CDR3 is built from 16 residues. Germline V CDR1 and CDR2: SGHRS, YFSETQ. The CDR3 coding sequence is TGCGCCAGCAGCTGGACAGGGGAGCTTTCTGGAAACACCATATATTTT. This translates into CASSWTGELSGNTIYF.

This clonotype occurred a few times. The chain has TRBV9 and TRBJ1-5; D gene uncertain. Germline V lookup: CDR1 SGDLS, CDR2 YYNGEE. The CDR3 has 13 residues. V lost 6 bases and J 1 base, leaving 8 bases between the germline ends. DNA for the CDR3: TGTGCCAGCACCTACGACAGCAATCAGCCCCAGCATTTT. Protein sequence: CASTYDSNQPQHF.

V usage is TRBV4-1 and J usage is TRBJ1-5; no firm D call. Germline V gives CDR1 MGHRA, CDR2 YSYEKL. This CDR3 spans 15 amino acids. Trimming shortened V by 1 base and J by 2 bases, and 9 bases separated the two germline ends. CDR3 bases: TGCGCCAGCAGCCAAGTTGGGCTGGGCAATCAGCCCCAGCATTTT. This sequence encodes CASSQVGLGNQPQHF.

The J gene is TRBJ1-5, the V gene TRBV5-6; maybe TRBD1 (6 bases). V lost 3 bases and J 5 bases, leaving 12 bases between the germline ends. CDR1 and CDR2 (germline): SGHDT, YYEEEE. This CDR3 comprises 14 residues. Written as DNA, the CDR3 is TGTGCCAGCAGCTCGTTACAGGGACATCAGCCCCAGCATTTT. As protein: CASSSLQGHQPQHF.

The chain joins TRBV7-3 to TRBJ1-1, with D unclear. The CDR3 is 14 amino acids. Per the germline V gene, CDR1 is SGHTA and CDR2 is FQGTGA. Trimming removed 2 bases at V and 1 base at J, with 8 bases between. The CDR3 protein is CASSLGPENTEAFF. The CDR3 DNA follows: TGTGCCAGCAGCTTAGGGCCAGAGAACACTGAAGCTTTCTTT.

This clonotype was recorded a few times. The chain employs TRBV5-5 and TRBJ1-5; 10 positions match TRBD1. Trimming at V came to 0 bases and at J to 7 bases, leaving 7 bases not matched to a gene. CDR3 length: 16 residues. CDR1 is SGHKS and CDR2 is YYEKEE in the germline V gene (reference sequence). The CDR3 spells CASSLEGQGMGQPQHF. The CDR3 DNA follows: TGTGCCAGCAGCTTGGAGGGACAGGGGATGGGGCAGCCCCAGCATTTT.

The chain is built from TRBV7-2 and TRBJ1-6, with D possibly being TRBD1 (5 bases). The CDR3 length is 15 residues. V was trimmed by 3 bases and J by 4 bases, leaving 10 bases between them. CDR1 is SGHTA, CDR2 FQGNSA, per germline. CDR3 amino acids: CASSFRGSYNSPLHF. The CDR3 DNA reads as TGTGCCAGCAGCTTCCGGGGGTCTTATAATTCACCCCTCCACTTT.

The chain links TRBV6-2 or TRBV6-3 to TRBJ1-2, with no clear D. The CDR3 totals 13 residues. The V end lost 0 bases, the J end lost 8 bases, and 10 bases lay between the germline ends. Germline V gene data show CDR1 as MNHEY and CDR2 as SVGEGT. The CDR3 spells CASSYSSSRGYTF. The CDR3 DNA sequence: TGTGCCAGCAGTTACTCAAGTTCCAGGGGCTACACCTTC.

This chain links TRBV9 with TRBJ2-2; no firm D call. The germline V and J ends were trimmed by 0 bases and 1 base, with 7 bases remaining between them. The CDR3 spans 15 residues. CDR1 and CDR2 (germline): SGDLS, YYNGEE. CDR3 sequence reads: CASSVGGGNTGELFF. Written as DNA, the CDR3 is TGTGCCAGCAGCGTAGGAGGCGGGAACACCGGGGAGCTGTTTTTT.

The gene calls are TRBV4-2 and TRBJ2-1, with a weak D call TRBD2 (5 bases). V lost 4 bases, J lost 12 bases, and 22 bases lay in between. Germline CDR1 is LGHNA and CDR2 is YNFKEQ. The CDR3 totals 15 residues. The CDR3 sequence is CASSPLAGKSFRQFF. The CDR3 DNA sequence: TGTGCCAGCAGCCCTCTTGCCGGGAAGAGTTTTAGGCAGTTCTTC.

The V gene is TRBV7-9, the J gene TRBJ1-2; a possible D gene is TRBD1 (5 bases). V dropped 5 bases and J dropped 9 bases, with 19 bases sitting between them. The CDR3 contains 14 residues. Germline values: CDR1 SEHNR, CDR2 FQNEAQ (reference sequence). CDR3 protein: CASSPIPEGRSYTF. The CDR3 nucleotides are TGTGCCAGCAGCCCGATTCCGGAGGGGCGGAGCTACACCTTC.

In its sample, this clonotype was seen a few times. The rearrangement uses TRBV20-1 and TRBJ2-7; 11 nucleotides align to TRBD2. The CDR3 extends over 14 amino acids. The ends lost 4 bases at V and 2 bases at J; junction bases unmatched: 4. CDR1 is DFQATT, CDR2 SNEGSKA, per germline (reference sequence). DNA of the CDR3: TGCAGTGCTACACGACTAGCGGGGACCTACGAGCAGTACTTC. Translated: CSATRLAGTYEQYF.

This clonotype occurred a few times. The V and J genes are TRBV27 and TRBJ2-4; TRBD1 matches 8 bases. The V and J ends lost 8 bases and 3 bases, in that order; junction bases with no gene match: 3. The CDR3 totals 13 residues. CDR1 is MNHEY, CDR2 SMNVEV, per germline (reference sequence). For the CDR3, the DNA is TGTGCCAGCGGTGGACAGGGCAAAAACATTCAGTACTTC. Protein sequence: CASGGQGKNIQYF.

The V call is TRBV10-3, the J call TRBJ2-5, with D perhaps matching TRBD1 or TRBD2 (6 bases each). From germline, CDR1 is ENHRY and CDR2 SYGVKD. The V end was cut by 7 bases, the J end by 4 bases, with 19 bases between. This CDR3 contains 15 residues. The CDR3 is CAITDHGGAGETQYF. CDR3 sequence (DNA): TGTGCCATCACCGATCACGGGGGCGCAGGAGAGACCCAGTACTTC.

The chain recombines TRBV10-3 with TRBJ1-4; no reliable D call. The CDR3 spans 16 residues. CDR1 and CDR2 from the germline V gene are ENHRY and SYGVKD. Trimming pared 6 bases from V and 5 bases from J, leaving 19 bases between. CDR3: CAISGYPGSQNEKLFF. The DNA of the CDR3 is TGTGCCATCAGCGGGTACCCAGGAAGTCAGAATGAAAAACTGTTTTTT.

The chain's CDR3 is CSVETAYNEQFF. The CDR3 DNA follows: TGCAGCGTGGAGACTGCCTACAATGAGCAGTTCTTC. The V gene is TRBV29-1, the J gene TRBJ2-1; D is uncertain. Trimming cost V 6 bases and J 2 bases, with 8 bases left between them. Germline V gives CDR1 SQVTM, CDR2 ANQGSEA. The CDR3 spans 12 residues.

This clonotype was found a few times. The chain couples TRBV25-1 to TRBJ1-1; D uncertain. Germline V CDR1 and CDR2: MGHDK, SYGVNS. The V end lost 4 bases, the J end lost 0 bases, and 6 bases lay between the germline ends. The CDR3 covers 13 residues. DNA for the CDR3: TGTGCCAGCAGTGCGAACATGAACACTGAAGCTTTCTTT. It translates to CASSANMNTEAFF. Combining the CDR3 with reference TRBV25-1 and TRBJ1-1 gives the whole variable domain EADIYQTPRYLVIGTGKKITLECSQTMGHDKMYWYQQDPGMELHLIHYSYGVNSTEKGDLSSESTVSRIRTEHFPLTLESARPSHTSQYLCASSANMNTEAFFGQGTRLTVV.

As DNA, the CDR3 is TGTGCCAGCAGTTTTAATGACGAGCAGTACTTC. Amino acid sequence: CASSFNDEQYF. This chain joins TRBV12-3 or TRBV12-4 and TRBJ2-7, with D hard to call. The CDR3 has 11 residues. V gave up 3 bases and J gave up 5 bases, with 5 bases separating them.

J is TRBJ1-6 and V is TRBV5-1; D perhaps matches TRBD1 (5 bases). Per the germline V gene, CDR1 is SGHRS and CDR2 is YFSETQ. The CDR3 contains 19 residues. Trimming removed 0 bases from V and 0 bases from J, with 16 bases in between. The CDR3 loop reads CASSLAIDSLSSYNSPLHF. The DNA of the CDR3 is TGCGCCAGCAGCTTGGCCATCGACAGCTTGAGCTCCTATAATTCACCCCTCCACTTT.

This clonotype was seen a few times. This chain joins TRBV2 and TRBJ2-2; 13 bases are shared with TRBD2. Per germline, CDR1 SNHLY and CDR2 FYNNEI. V shed 7 bases, J shed 0 bases, and the junction held 5 bases outside the gene matches. The CDR3 extends over 17 amino acids. This chain's CDR3 is CASTTSGGFSNTGELFF. The DNA for the CDR3 is TGTGCCAGCACGACTAGCGGGGGGTTCTCGAACACCGGGGAGCTGTTTTTT.

The chain carries TRBV7-2 and TRBJ1-2, with no clear D. V was shortened by 1 base and J by 8 bases, with 14 bases between the two germline ends. In germline, CDR1 is SGHTA, CDR2 FQGNSA. CDR3 size: 14 residues. CDR3 residues: CASSLGWERKGYTF. CDR3 coding DNA: TGTGCCAGCAGCTTAGGGTGGGAGAGGAAAGGCTACACCTTC.

The J gene is TRBJ2-5, the V gene TRBV6-1; no clear D. Trimming left V 8 bases short and J 2 bases short, with 9 bases between. This CDR3 comprises 12 residues. CDR1 and CDR2 from the germline V gene are MNHNS and SASEGT. The CDR3 region is CASGKWQETQYF. Here the CDR3 DNA reads TGTGCCAGCGGCAAGTGGCAAGAGACCCAGTACTTC.

Worth noting for this clonotype: Lacking the conserved final phenylalanine or tryptophan, this CDR3 likely reflects a read error. This rearrangement joins TRBV4-2 to TRBJ1-3; possibly TRBD1 for D (6 bases). This CDR3 has 16 amino acids. Trimming removed 1 base at V and 2 bases at J, with 12 bases between. Germline V lookup: CDR1 LGHNA, CDR2 YNFKEQ. The CDR3, as DNA: TGTGCCAGCAGCCAAGGGGACATCAGTCCTGGAAACACCATATATTTG. This gives the protein CASSQGDISPGNTIYL.

This clonotype was seen a few times. The chain joins TRBV15 to TRBJ1-2, with 9 bases that match TRBD1. Unmatched junction bases numbered 4, after V lost 0 bases and J lost 5 bases. Looked up from germline, CDR1 is LNHNV and CDR2 is YYDKDF (reference sequence). The CDR3 length is 15 residues. Written as DNA, the CDR3 is TGTGCCACCAGCAGAGAACAGGGGGCGCGGTATGGCTACACCTTC. This sequence encodes CATSREQGARYGYTF.

The chain links TRBV2 to TRBJ2-2; D gene uncertain. V lost 3 bases, J lost 6 bases, and 5 bases lay in between. The germline CDR1 and CDR2 sequences are SNHLY and FYNNEI. The CDR3 runs to 12 residues. In DNA form, the CDR3 reads TGTGCCAGCAGTGATGGACCCGGGGAGCTGTTTTTT. This translates into CASSDGPGELFF.

In its sample, this clonotype was seen a few times. This chain links TRBV12-3 or TRBV12-4 with TRBJ1-6; no definite D call. The germline V and J ends were trimmed by 1 base and 7 bases, with 11 bases remaining between them. The CDR3 is 15 residues long. In DNA, the CDR3 is TGTGCCAGCAGTTTAGAGGGTGGACGAAATTCACCCCTCCACTTT. Amino acid sequence: CASSLEGGRNSPLHF.

CDR3 protein: CASSQERGSTGELFF. DNA for the CDR3: TGTGCCAGCAGCCAAGAGAGGGGGAGCACCGGGGAGCTGTTTTTT. The chain carries TRBV4-2 and TRBJ2-2; D might be TRBD1 (6 bases). The germline CDR1 and CDR2 sequences are LGHNA and YNFKEQ. The V end was cut by 0 bases, the J end by 4 bases, with 9 bases between. This CDR3 comprises 15 residues.